This record looks at one T cell receptor beta chain sequence and its context. What it binds is not known. The record originates from a study of post-analysis software for immune sequencing data. For the study at large: Relapsing-remitting, secondary progressive and progressive-relapsing multiple sclerosis were all included among the disease courses. General study results and limits: Comparison with controls showed significantly lower normalized Chao1 diversity in multiple sclerosis patients.

Unique molecular identifiers featured in each of the TCR beta cDNA libraries. One entry per CDR3 protein results from TCRdb running MiXCR on the PCR reads. Found here are hundreds of thousands of distinct CDR3 sequences, roughly half of them singletons; the top ten hold approximately 4.4%. This receptor was identified in a girl under 18 with multiple sclerosis. Specimen: blood.

The CDR3 nucleotides read TGTGCTAGTAGCGGTGAGGGGGCCGCTTTCAATGAGCAGTTCTTC. Its translation: CASSGEGAAFNEQFF. The chain joins TRBV12-5 to TRBJ2-1; 7 nucleotides match TRBD1. With V trimmed by 8 bases and J by 6 bases, 13 bases remained unmatched. CDR1 is LGHNT, CDR2 FRNRAP, per germline. This CDR3 has 15 residues.